This TCR beta chain was captured in a study of tissue T cells after allogeneic stem cell transplantation. Study results and caveats: Anatomically similar tissues had similar TCR repertoires within each patient.

The CDR3 consists of 11 residues. Germline V CDR1 and CDR2: SNHLY, FYNNEI. As to this clone: Its antigen is not known. At one boundary the junction diverges from the germline segment, which might be a read error.

Method: immunoSEQ multiplex PCR; TCRdb's copy keeps in-frame clones and lacks some. Of about 6,000 clones in the sample, under 75% were seen once. The specimen comprised duodenum tissue, sampled at autopsy. This chain joins TRBV2 and TRBJ2-1, with 7 nucleotides matching TRBD2. The TCR comes from a woman aged 18 to 50 with breast cancer. The chain's CDR3 is CASSAGLVPLF. For the CDR3, the DNA is TGTGCCAGCAGTGCTGGACTAGTCCCTCTCTTC.